The 10 T cell receptor beta chains given below trace back to one sample, sequenced in a study of Ad26.COV2.S vaccination and SARS-CoV-2 variants. The treatment was: some 19 received Ad26.COV2.S at low or high dose, single or two shots; 5 received placebo; per-sample allocation not given. The study sampled participants on day 63 after the first vaccine or placebo injection. Measured with immunoSEQ multiplex PCR; TCRdb has only the in-frame clones, and not every one. Of around 400,000 clones in the sample, 80% to 95% are singletons; the top ten hold 9.5% to 15%. Sequencing was performed on peripheral blood, taken in a trial of Ad26.COV2.S vaccine versus placebo. The receptors were gathered from a person between 18 and 60 years old who received the Ad26.COV2.S COVID-19 vaccine or a placebo.

Turning to this clone: Its ends do not fully match the called genes, so a read error is possible. V and J are TRBV6-5 and TRBJ2-7, with TRBD1 identical over 12 bases. The CDR3 is 12 residues long. Germline V CDR1 and CDR2: MNHEY, SVGAGI. CDR3 loop: CASKGTGTGGFF. The CDR3 nucleotides are TGTGCCAGCAAAGGGACAGGGACAGGGGGCTTCTTC.

V gene TRBV5-1 combines with J gene TRBJ1-4, with 7 bases fitting TRBD1. V lost 3 bases to trimming and J lost 5 bases; unmatched junction nucleotides: 10. Germline loops: CDR1 SGHRS, CDR2 YFSETQ. The CDR3 is 16 residues long. In DNA, the CDR3 is TGCGCCAGCAGCTCCGGACAGGCGTCGCTGAATGAAAAACTGTTTTTT. This gives the protein CASSSGQASLNEKLFF.

V is TRBV7-9 and J is TRBJ2-2, with 9 bases that match TRBD1. This CDR3 region has 16 residues. The V gene end was trimmed by 5 bases and the J gene end by 6 bases; junction bases not matched to a gene: 10. Germline V gene sequence: CDR1 SEHNR, CDR2 FQNEAQ (reference sequence). CDR3 sequence reads: CASSVGGQGAPGELFF. The CDR3 DNA sequence: TGTGCCAGCAGCGTAGGGGGACAGGGTGCACCCGGGGAGCTGTTTTTT.

J is TRBJ2-1 and V is TRBV9; D might be TRBD1 (6 bases). The V end lost 0 bases, the J end lost 6 bases, and 22 bases lay between the germline ends. CDR1 and CDR2 from the germline V gene are SGDLS and YYNGEE. The CDR3 is 18 residues long. This CDR3 is CASSVVGTQGLKGNEQFF. Here the CDR3 DNA reads TGTGCCAGCAGCGTAGTTGGGACACAGGGCCTGAAGGGCAATGAGCAGTTCTTC.

This rearrangement joins TRBV24-1 to TRBJ1-2; 9 nucleotides agree with TRBD1. Losses at the gene ends were 10 bases for V and 5 bases for J; bases not matched to a gene: 10. Germline values: CDR1 KGHDR, CDR2 SFDVKD. This CDR3 region has 14 residues. CDR3: CATGQGGKDYGYTF. CDR3 DNA: TGTGCCACGGGACAGGGAGGAAAAGATTATGGCTACACCTTC.

The chain has TRBV7-8 and TRBJ2-1, with D possibly being TRBD1 (6 bases). CDR1 SGHVS and CDR2 FQNEAQ come from the germline V gene. This CDR3 spans 13 amino acids. V lost 5 bases and J 8 bases, leaving 13 bases between the germline ends. CDR3 DNA sequence: TGTGCCAGCAGCCCGGGACACCGCGATGAGCAGTTCTTC. Translating gives CASSPGHRDEQFF.

The V call is TRBV25-1, the J call TRBJ1-4; TRBD1 might be the D (6 bases). This CDR3 has 14 amino acids. Germline CDR1 and CDR2: MGHDK and SYGVNS. Trimming removed 3 bases at V and 5 bases at J, with 10 bases between. The CDR3 here is CASSDQGSNEKLFF. In DNA form, the CDR3 reads TGTGCCAGCAGTGACCAGGGGTCAAATGAAAAACTGTTTTTT.

The chain's CDR3 is CASRFFTSGSNEQFF. The CDR3, as DNA: TGTGCCAGCAGGTTCTTTACTAGCGGGAGCAATGAGCAGTTCTTC. The rearrangement uses TRBV6-5 and TRBJ2-1; TRBD2 matches at 11 bases. In germline, CDR1 is MNHEY, CDR2 SVGAGI. This CDR3 is built from 15 residues. Germline trimming cut 6 bases from V and 6 bases from J; bases unmatched to any gene: 7.

With regard to this clone: The sample has other DNA sequences that encode this CDR3 too. The chain recombines TRBV27 with TRBJ2-1; the D gene is possibly TRBD2 (5 bases). V shed 6 bases and J shed 0 bases, with 9 bases lying between them. CDR1 and CDR2 from the germline V gene are MNHEY and SMNVEV (reference sequence). The CDR3 contains 14 residues. The CDR3 DNA follows: TGTGCCAGCAGCTATGGGAGCTCCTACAATGAGCAGTTCTTC. Its translation: CASSYGSSYNEQFF.

The rearrangement links TRBV6-2 or TRBV6-3 to TRBJ2-5; no clear D gene. The CDR3 is made up of 12 amino acids. From germline, CDR1 is MNHEY and CDR2 SVGEGT. The V gene lost 2 bases and the J gene lost 3 bases, with 4 bases spanning the gap. The CDR3 coding sequence is TGTGCCAGCAGTTACGCCGAAGAGACCCAGTACTTC. Protein: CASSYAEETQYF.